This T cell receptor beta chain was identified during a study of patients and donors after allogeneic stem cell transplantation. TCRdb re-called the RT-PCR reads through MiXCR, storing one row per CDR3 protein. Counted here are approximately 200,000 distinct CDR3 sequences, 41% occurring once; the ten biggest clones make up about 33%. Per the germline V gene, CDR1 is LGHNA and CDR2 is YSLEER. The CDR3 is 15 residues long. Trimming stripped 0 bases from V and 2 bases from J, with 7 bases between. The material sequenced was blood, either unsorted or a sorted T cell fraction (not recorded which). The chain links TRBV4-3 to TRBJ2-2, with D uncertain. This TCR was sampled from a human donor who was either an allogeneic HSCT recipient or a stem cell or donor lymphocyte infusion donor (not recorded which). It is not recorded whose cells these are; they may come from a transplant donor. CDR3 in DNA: TGCGCCAGCAGCCAAGAAGGAAGAAACACCGGGGAGCTGTTTTTT. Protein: CASSQEGRNTGELFF.